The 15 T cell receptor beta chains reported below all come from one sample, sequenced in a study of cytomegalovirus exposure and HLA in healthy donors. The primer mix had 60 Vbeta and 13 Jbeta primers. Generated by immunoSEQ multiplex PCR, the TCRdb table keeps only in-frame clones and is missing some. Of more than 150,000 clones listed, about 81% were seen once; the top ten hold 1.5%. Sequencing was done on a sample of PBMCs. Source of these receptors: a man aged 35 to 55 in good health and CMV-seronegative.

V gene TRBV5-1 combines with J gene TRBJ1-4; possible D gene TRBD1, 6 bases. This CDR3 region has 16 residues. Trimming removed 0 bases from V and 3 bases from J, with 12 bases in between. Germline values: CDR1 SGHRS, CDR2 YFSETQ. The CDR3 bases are TGCGCCAGCAGCTTGGACGCAGGGGCATCTAATGAAAAACTGTTTTTT. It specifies CASSLDAGASNEKLFF.

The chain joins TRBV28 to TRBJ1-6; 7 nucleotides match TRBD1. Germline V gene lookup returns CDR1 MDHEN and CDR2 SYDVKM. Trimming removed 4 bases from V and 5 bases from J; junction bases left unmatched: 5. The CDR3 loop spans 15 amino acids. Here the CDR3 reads CASSWTGLNNSPLHF. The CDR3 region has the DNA TGTGCCAGCAGTTGGACAGGCTTAAATAATTCACCCCTCCACTTT.

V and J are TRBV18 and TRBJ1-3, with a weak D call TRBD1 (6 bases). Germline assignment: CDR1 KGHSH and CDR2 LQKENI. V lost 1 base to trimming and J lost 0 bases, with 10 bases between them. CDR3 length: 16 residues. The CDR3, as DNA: TGTGCCAGCTCACCACAGGGGGTCCGCTCTGGAAACACCATATATTTT. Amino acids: CASSPQGVRSGNTIYF.

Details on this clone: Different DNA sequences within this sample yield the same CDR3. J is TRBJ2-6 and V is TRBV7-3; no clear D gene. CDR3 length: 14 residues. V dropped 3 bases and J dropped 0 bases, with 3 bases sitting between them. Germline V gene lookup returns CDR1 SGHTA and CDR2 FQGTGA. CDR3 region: CASSFSSGANVLTF. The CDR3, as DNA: TGTGCCAGCAGCTTCAGCTCTGGGGCCAACGTCCTGACTTTC.

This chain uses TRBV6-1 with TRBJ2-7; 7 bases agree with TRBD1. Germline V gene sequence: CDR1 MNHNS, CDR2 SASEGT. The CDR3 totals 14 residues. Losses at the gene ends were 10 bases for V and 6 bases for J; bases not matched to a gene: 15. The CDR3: CATMRWDSPGEQYF. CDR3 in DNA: TGTGCCACCATGCGGTGGGACAGCCCTGGCGAGCAGTACTTC.

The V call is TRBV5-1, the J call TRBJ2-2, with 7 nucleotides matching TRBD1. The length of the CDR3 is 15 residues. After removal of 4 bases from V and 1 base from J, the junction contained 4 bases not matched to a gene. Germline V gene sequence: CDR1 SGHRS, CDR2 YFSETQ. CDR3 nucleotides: TGCGCCAGCAGCGAGAACAGGGGGAACACCGGGGAGCTGTTTTTT. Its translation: CASSENRGNTGELFF.

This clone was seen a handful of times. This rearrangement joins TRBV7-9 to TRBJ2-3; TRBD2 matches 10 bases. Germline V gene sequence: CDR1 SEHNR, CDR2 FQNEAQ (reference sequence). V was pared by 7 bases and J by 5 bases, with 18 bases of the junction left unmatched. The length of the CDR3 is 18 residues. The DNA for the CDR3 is TGTGCCAGCACCCCGAGGGTAGGAACTAGCGGGACACTAGATACGCAGTATTTT. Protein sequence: CASTPRVGTSGTLDTQYF.

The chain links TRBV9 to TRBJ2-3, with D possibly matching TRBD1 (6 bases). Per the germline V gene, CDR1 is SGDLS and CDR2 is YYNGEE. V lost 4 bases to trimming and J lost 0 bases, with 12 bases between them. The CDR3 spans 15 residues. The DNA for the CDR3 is TGTGCCAGCAGCCCCCGGGACACTAGCACAGATACGCAGTATTTT. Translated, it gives CASSPRDTSTDTQYF.

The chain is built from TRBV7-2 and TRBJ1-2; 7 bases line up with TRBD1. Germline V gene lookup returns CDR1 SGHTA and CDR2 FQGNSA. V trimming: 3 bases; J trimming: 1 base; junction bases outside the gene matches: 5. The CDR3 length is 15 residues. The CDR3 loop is CASSLGQGVNYGYTF. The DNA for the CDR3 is TGTGCCAGCAGCTTGGGTCAGGGGGTTAACTATGGCTACACCTTC.

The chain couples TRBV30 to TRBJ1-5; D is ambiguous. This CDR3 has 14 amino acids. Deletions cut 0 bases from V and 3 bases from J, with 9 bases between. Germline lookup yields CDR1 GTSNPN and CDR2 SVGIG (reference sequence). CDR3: CAWSVLSANQPQHF. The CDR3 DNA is TGTGCCTGGAGTGTACTGTCCGCCAATCAGCCCCAGCATTTT. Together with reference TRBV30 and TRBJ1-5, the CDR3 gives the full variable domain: SQTIHQWPATLVQPVGSPLSLECTVEGTSNPNLYWYRQAAGRGLQLLFYSVGIGQISSEVPQNLSASRPQDRQFILSSKKLLLSDSGFYLCAWSVLSANQPQHFGDGTRLSIL.

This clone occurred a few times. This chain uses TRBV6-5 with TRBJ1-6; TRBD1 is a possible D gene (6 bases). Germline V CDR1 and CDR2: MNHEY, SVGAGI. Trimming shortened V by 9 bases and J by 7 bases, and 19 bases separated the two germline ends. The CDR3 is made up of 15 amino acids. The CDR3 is CASRGNTGRNSPLHF. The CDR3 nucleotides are TGTGCCAGTAGGGGTAATACAGGGCGAAATTCACCCCTCCACTTT.

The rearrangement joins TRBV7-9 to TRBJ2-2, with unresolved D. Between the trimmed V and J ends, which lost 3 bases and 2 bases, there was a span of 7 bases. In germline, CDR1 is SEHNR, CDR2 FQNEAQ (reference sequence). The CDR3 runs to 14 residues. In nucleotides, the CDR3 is TGTGCCAGCAGCTTTGGCACCAACACCGGGGAGCTGTTTTTT. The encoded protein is CASSFGTNTGELFF. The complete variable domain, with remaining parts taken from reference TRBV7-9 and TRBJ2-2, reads DTGVSQNPRHKITKRGQNVTFRCDPISEHNRLYWYRQTLGQGPEFLTYFQNEAQLEKSRLLSDRFSAERPKGSFSTLEIQRTEQGDSAMYLCASSFGTNTGELFFGEGSRLTVL.

The DNA of the CDR3 is TGTGCCAGCAGTTTCGGGTGGATAGCGGGGCGGGCCTACGAGCAGTACTTC. This codes for CASSFGWIAGRAYEQYF. V and J are TRBV27 and TRBJ2-7, with 8 nucleotides matching TRBD2. CDR3 length equals 17 residues. With 3 bases clipped from V and 2 bases from J, the junction kept 12 bases outside the gene matches. CDR1 MNHEY and CDR2 SMNVEV come from the germline V gene (reference sequence).

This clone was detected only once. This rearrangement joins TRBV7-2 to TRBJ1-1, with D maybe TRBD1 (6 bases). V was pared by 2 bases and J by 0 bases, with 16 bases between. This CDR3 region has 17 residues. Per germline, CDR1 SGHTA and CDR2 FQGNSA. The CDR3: CASSLRGGGSLNTEAFF. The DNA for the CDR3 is TGTGCCAGCAGCTTAAGGGGAGGGGGTAGTCTGAACACTGAAGCTTTCTTT.

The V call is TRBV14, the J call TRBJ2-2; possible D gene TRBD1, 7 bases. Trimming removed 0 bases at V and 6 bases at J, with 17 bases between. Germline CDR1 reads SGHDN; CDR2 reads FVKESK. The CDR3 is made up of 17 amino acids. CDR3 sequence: CASSQDGRTGRAGELFF. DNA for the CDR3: TGTGCCAGCAGCCAAGATGGGAGGACAGGTAGGGCCGGGGAGCTGTTTTTT.